Below, 29 T cell receptor beta chains from the same sample are listed, as sequenced in a study of T cell responses to AZD1222 COVID-19 vaccine. Assay: immunoSEQ multiplex PCR; the TCRdb copy retains only in-frame clones and omits some. This sample has around 260,000 clones; approximately 95% occur once, and the top ten carry around 0.5%. The specimen was peripheral blood, collected on day 0 of AZD1222 vaccination. The source of these receptors is an adult in good health.

J is TRBJ2-5 and V is TRBV11-2; 10 positions match TRBD1. J lost 6 bases, V lost 5 bases, and 6 bases had no gene match. Germline V gene sequence: CDR1 SGHAT, CDR2 FQNNGV. This CDR3 has 14 residues. Here the CDR3 DNA reads TGTGCCAGCAGCCTGGGACAGGGGCTGAAGACCCAGTACTTC. Translated: CASSLGQGLKTQYF.

This clone was seen just once. The V and J genes are TRBV28 and TRBJ1-5; D not certain. Germline CDR1 and CDR2: MDHEN and SYDVKM. V dropped 5 bases and J dropped 8 bases, with 16 bases sitting between them. The CDR3 has 14 residues. CDR3: CASSRMGYLEPQHF. For the CDR3, the DNA is TGTGCCAGCAGTCGTATGGGGTATCTGGAGCCCCAGCATTTT.

The chain combines TRBV9 with TRBJ2-7; 9 bases line up with TRBD2. Germline CDR1 and CDR2: SGDLS and YYNGEE. This CDR3 contains 15 residues. The V segment lost 0 bases and the J segment 1 base; nucleotides outside the gene matches: 2. CDR3 region: CASSVASGGSYEQYF. CDR3 DNA: TGTGCCAGCAGCGTAGCGAGCGGGGGGTCCTACGAGCAGTACTTC.

The chain has TRBV28 and TRBJ2-7; the D gene could be TRBD1 or TRBD2 (5 bases each). Germline CDR1 MDHEN, CDR2 SYDVKM. V was cut by 2 bases and J by 3 bases, with 17 bases left in between. CDR3 length: 16 amino acids. The CDR3 reads CASSLGLPGTGYEQYF. The CDR3 bases are TGTGCCAGCAGTTTAGGGTTGCCAGGGACGGGCTACGAGCAGTACTTC.

V is TRBV6-5 and J is TRBJ1-1; D ambiguous. The V and J ends lost 6 bases and 3 bases respectively, with 11 bases between them. The CDR3 consists of 13 residues. The germline V gene has CDR1 MNHEY and CDR2 SVGAGI. In DNA, the CDR3 is TGTGCCAGCAGCCGCTCGGGGTACACTGAAGCTTTCTTT. Translating it yields CASSRSGYTEAFF.

The rearrangement uses TRBV5-1 and TRBJ2-7, with 7 bases matching TRBD1. In germline, CDR1 is SGHRS, CDR2 YFSETQ. The CDR3 loop spans 12 amino acids. V shed 3 bases, J shed 5 bases, and the junction held 2 bases outside the gene matches. The CDR3 DNA sequence: TGCGCCAGCAGCTCGACAGGGAACGAGCAGTACTTC. It encodes CASSSTGNEQYF. The full variable domain, rest sourced from reference TRBV5-1 and TRBJ2-7, is KAGVTQTPRYLIKTRGQQVTLSCSPISGHRSVSWYQQTPGQGLQFLFEYFSETQRNKGNFPGRFSGRQFSNSRSEMNVSTLELGDSALYLCASSSTGNEQYFGPGTRLTVT.

The rearrangement uses TRBV28 and TRBJ2-7, with 7 bases identical to TRBD1. CDR1 MDHEN and CDR2 SYDVKM come from the germline V gene. The CDR3 spans 20 residues. J lost 1 base, V lost 3 bases, and 21 bases had no gene match. The CDR3 protein is CASSFPLGTAFQALSYEQYF. DNA of the CDR3: TGTGCCAGCAGTTTCCCCCTCGGGACAGCTTTCCAGGCACTGTCCTACGAGCAGTACTTC.

As to this clone: The sample holds other DNA sequences that translate to the same CDR3. The chain links TRBV19 to TRBJ1-5, with TRBD1 matching over 8 bases. Germline assignment: CDR1 LNHDA and CDR2 SQIVND (reference sequence). The CDR3 totals 13 residues. After removal of 5 bases from V and 6 bases from J, the junction contained 3 bases not matched to a gene. CDR3 sequence: CASSGQGAQPQHF. CDR3 sequence (DNA): TGTGCCAGTAGTGGACAGGGAGCTCAGCCCCAGCATTTT.

The CDR3 nucleotides are TGTGCCAGCAGCCGGGCCGGGACTAGCGGAAGTCGGGGCGAGCAGTACTTC. This codes for CASSRAGTSGSRGEQYF. The rearrangement joins TRBV5-4 to TRBJ2-7, with 11 bases identical to TRBD2. Germline CDR1 reads SGHNT; CDR2 reads YYREEE (reference sequence). This CDR3 has 17 amino acids. V dropped 4 bases and J dropped 6; count of bases not matched to a gene: 15.

The CDR3 is CASSLKMGTEAFF. Here the CDR3 DNA reads TGTGCCAGCAGCCTCAAAATGGGCACTGAAGCTTTCTTT. The rearrangement joins TRBV12-3 or TRBV12-4 to TRBJ1-1; no firm D call. The CDR3 is made up of 13 amino acids. Deletions cut 6 bases from V and 4 bases from J, with 12 bases between.

The chain carries TRBV5-1 and TRBJ2-1, with no clear D. CDR3 length: 13 amino acids. Per germline, CDR1 SGHRS and CDR2 YFSETQ. V was cut by 1 base and J by 3 bases, with 5 bases left in between. CDR3 protein: CASSLRLYNEQFF. The CDR3, as DNA: TGCGCCAGCAGCTTGAGACTCTACAATGAGCAGTTCTTC.

The chain carries TRBV7-2 and TRBJ2-7; possibly TRBD2 for D (5 bases). The germline V and J ends were trimmed by 9 bases and 7 bases, with 16 bases remaining between them. The length of the CDR3 is 12 residues. Germline loops: CDR1 SGHTA, CDR2 FQGNSA. In nucleotides, the CDR3 is TGTGCCAGGGCTCCCCGGGGTGGAGAGCAGTACTTC. Its translation: CARAPRGGEQYF.

The J gene is TRBJ2-6, the V gene TRBV5-4; 7 bases agree with TRBD1. The ends lost 4 bases at V and 0 bases at J; junction bases unmatched: 7. CDR3 size: 17 residues. Germline V lookup: CDR1 SGHNT, CDR2 YYREEE (reference sequence). CDR3 in DNA: TGTGCCAGCAGCCGACAGGGTGGCCCCTCTGGGGCCAACGTCCTGACTTTC. Amino acid sequence: CASSRQGGPSGANVLTF.

This chain joins TRBV29-1 and TRBJ1-1, with D tentatively TRBD1 (5 bases). V lost 6 bases, J lost 8 bases, and 16 bases lay in between. Per the germline V gene, CDR1 is SQVTM and CDR2 is ANQGSEA. The length of the CDR3 is 12 residues. Here the CDR3 DNA reads TGCAGCGTGGAAAAGGGTGCAGGGGAAGCTTTCTTT. It yields the protein CSVEKGAGEAFF.

The chain joins TRBV20-1 to TRBJ1-1; D gene uncertain. The germline V gene encodes CDR1 DFQATT and CDR2 SNEGSKA (reference sequence). Trimming took off 3 bases at V and 10 bases at J, with 15 bases between the two ends. This CDR3 has 12 residues. The CDR3 region has the DNA TGCAGTGCTAGTTGGGATGATAGTAGAGCTTTCTTT. Encoded protein: CSASWDDSRAFF.

The J gene is TRBJ2-7, the V gene TRBV19, with 7 bases fitting TRBD1. The V gene's germline CDR1 is LNHDA and CDR2 SQIVND (reference sequence). Trimming took 6 bases from V and 3 from J; bases not matched to a gene: 5. The CDR3 is 13 amino acids. This CDR3 reads CASRPGQLYEQYF. The CDR3 DNA sequence: TGTGCCAGTAGACCGGGACAGCTCTACGAGCAGTACTTC.

This chain connects TRBV7-9 to TRBJ1-1; unclear D gene. The V end lost 7 bases, the J end lost 3 bases, and 9 bases lay between the germline ends. The CDR3 has 12 amino acids. Germline CDR1 and CDR2: SEHNR and FQNEAQ (reference sequence). DNA of the CDR3: TGTGCCAGCACCAGGACCGACACTGAAGCTTTCTTT. It encodes CASTRTDTEAFF.

The V and J genes are TRBV6-5 and TRBJ1-2; perhaps TRBD1 as D (6 bases). This CDR3 contains 15 residues. Per the germline V gene, CDR1 is MNHEY and CDR2 is SVGAGI. Trimming removed 6 bases from V and 4 bases from J, with 18 bases in between. Here the CDR3 reads CASSEGDLGGYGYTF. The CDR3 region has the DNA TGTGCCAGCAGCGAGGGGGACCTCGGAGGCTATGGCTACACCTTC.

This clone is a singleton in its sample. The chain links TRBV28 to TRBJ2-6; 7 bases are shared with TRBD2. CDR1 is MDHEN and CDR2 is SYDVKM in the germline V gene. With V trimmed by 6 bases and J by 3 bases, 11 bases remained unmatched. This CDR3 comprises 17 residues. CDR3 amino acids: CASRPRGVGDGANVLTF. As DNA, the CDR3 is TGTGCCAGCAGACCACGGGGGGTAGGTGATGGGGCCAACGTCCTGACTTTC.

The rearrangement links TRBV29-1 to TRBJ2-3, with D possibly TRBD2 on 7 matching bases. CDR3 length: 14 amino acids. The germline V gene encodes CDR1 SQVTM and CDR2 ANQGSEA. The V end was cut by 5 bases, the J end by 0 bases, with 12 bases between. In nucleotides, the CDR3 is TGCAGCGTTCGGGGGCGGGGGAGCACAGATACGCAGTATTTT. Its protein product is CSVRGRGSTDTQYF.

This rearrangement joins TRBV18 to TRBJ2-2, with D possibly being TRBD1 or TRBD2 (5 bases each). CDR1 and CDR2 (germline): KGHSH, LQKENI. Trimming left V 3 bases short and J 2 bases short, with 19 bases between. The CDR3 covers 18 residues. The DNA of the CDR3 is TGTGCCAGCTCACCTGCCCAGCGTTGGGGGAGAAACACCGGGGAGCTGTTTTTT. Protein: CASSPAQRWGRNTGELFF.

This clone was seen only a few times. This chain connects TRBV18 to TRBJ2-2; D gene ambiguous. The V end was cut by 5 bases, the J end by 0 bases, with 10 bases between. The CDR3 contains 15 residues. CDR1 KGHSH and CDR2 LQKENI come from the germline V gene. CDR3 nucleotides: TGTGCCAGCTCAGCCTATAGGCCGAACACCGGGGAGCTGTTTTTT. Protein sequence: CASSAYRPNTGELFF.

The chain uses TRBV7-8 and TRBJ2-7; 16 positions agree with TRBD2. Trimming at V came to 4 bases and at J to 5 bases, leaving 8 bases not matched to a gene. The V gene's germline CDR1 is SGHVS and CDR2 FQNEAQ. The CDR3 consists of 17 residues. CDR3 sequence (DNA): TGTGCCAGCAGCTGGGGACTAGCGGGAGGGCCATTCCACGAGCAGTACTTC. Its translation is CASSWGLAGGPFHEQYF.

V and J are TRBV9 and TRBJ2-1, with 10 bases lining up with TRBD2. Germline trimming cut 3 bases from V and 7 bases from J; bases unmatched to any gene: 19. The CDR3 contains 19 residues. In germline, CDR1 is SGDLS, CDR2 YYNGEE. The CDR3 sequence: CASSEPLGPEAGGLNEQFF. As DNA, the CDR3 is TGTGCCAGCAGCGAGCCGCTAGGCCCTGAAGCGGGGGGGCTGAATGAGCAGTTCTTC.

The chain joins TRBV3-1 (or the pseudogene TRBV3-2) to TRBJ1-4, with D possibly being TRBD1 (6 bases). The CDR3 runs to 16 residues. The germline V and J ends were trimmed by 0 bases and 8 bases, with 16 bases remaining between them. In germline, CDR1 is LGHDT, CDR2 YNNKEL (reference sequence). DNA of the CDR3: TGTGCCAGCAGCCAAGAGGCCGGGGGCGAAGGGGAAAAACTGTTTTTT. Amino acids: CASSQEAGGEGEKLFF.

This chain joins TRBV24-1 and TRBJ2-1; D is unresolved. The germline V gene encodes CDR1 KGHDR and CDR2 SFDVKD. V gave up 3 bases and J gave up 4 bases, with 6 bases separating them. The CDR3 consists of 13 residues. In DNA, the CDR3 is TGTGCCACCAGTGATCCTTCGTACAATGAGCAGTTCTTC. Translating it yields CATSDPSYNEQFF.

The V call is TRBV2, the J call TRBJ2-7; D might be TRBD2 (5 bases). This CDR3 region has 14 residues. In germline, CDR1 is SNHLY, CDR2 FYNNEI. The ends were cut back, 4 bases at V and 5 bases at J, with 15 bases in the middle. The chain's CDR3 is CASSGRSSVHEQYF. In DNA, the CDR3 is TGTGCCAGCAGTGGGAGAAGTAGCGTCCACGAGCAGTACTTC.

J is TRBJ1-2 and V is TRBV2, with D possibly TRBD1 on 5 matching bases. CDR3 length: 14 amino acids. Germline CDR1 and CDR2: SNHLY and FYNNEI. Deletions cut 7 bases from V and 4 bases from J, with 16 bases between. For the CDR3, the DNA is TGTGCCAGCACTGATTGGGGGGGGACCTATGGCTACACCTTC. As protein: CASTDWGGTYGYTF.

This clone was found once. The chain couples TRBV10-3 to TRBJ2-2, with TRBD2 identical over 14 bases. With 0 bases clipped from V and 1 base from J, the junction kept 4 bases outside the gene matches. The germline gives CDR1 ENHRY, CDR2 SYGVKD. The CDR3 totals 19 residues. The CDR3 nucleotides read TGTGCCATCAGTGAGTCGGGGACTAGCGGGGGCCGGAACACCGGGGAGCTGTTTTTT. Translation: CAISESGTSGGRNTGELFF.